This TCR beta chain stems from a study of T cells in localized non-small cell lung cancer. Study-level results: The study found T cell clonality highest in uninvolved adjacent lung, above tumor. Heterogeneity cannot be ruled out, as sequencing used one tumor region only. Of the top 100 tumor clones, median around 62 were in adjacent lung, 25 to 35 among its top 100. Higher T cell density in the blood was associated with longer overall survival, whereas higher adjacent-lung clonality associated with shorter survival.

Sequencing used immunoSEQ multiplex PCR; TCRdb keeps in-frame clones, though not all of them. This sample yields about 52,000 clones, of which around nine tenths are seen a single time; about 16% belongs to the top ten. Note on this clone: Its antigen is unknown.

The specimen was PBMCs, collected before any cancer treatment. The TCR was taken from a female donor with stage II lung adenocarcinoma.

The DNA for the CDR3 is TGTGCCAGCAGCTTAGGGCGGACAGGGGCTGGCTACACCTTC. This codes for CASSLGRTGAGYTF. This rearrangement joins TRBV7-9 to TRBJ1-2; TRBD1 matches at 9 bases. The CDR3 contains 14 residues. Germline values: CDR1 SEHNR, CDR2 FQNEAQ (reference sequence). After removal of 1 base from V and 7 bases from J, the junction contained 4 bases not matched to a gene.